These T cell receptor beta chains were read from a single sample in a study of OX40 agonist ivuxolimab in advanced cancers. Libraries were prepared by immunoSEQ multiplex PCR; TCRdb keeps only in-frame clonotypes and omits some of them. Counted here are 70,000 to 95,000 clones, roughly 93% occurring once; the ten biggest clones make up 0.6% to 0.8%. This specimen was CD4+ or CD8+ T cells sorted from blood, taken in a trial of the OX40 agonist ivuxolimab. The receptors shown here come from an adult with an advanced solid tumor such as melanoma, head and neck, liver or kidney cancer. Each CDR3 is given with its conserved first and last residue. A D gene is named only where the DNA matches it firmly. Clone size is not always given. Where it is, it says once, few, many or a class for expanded clones.

clone size,V gene,J gene,D gene,CDR3 protein,CDR3 DNA
once,TRBV6-1,TRBJ1-5,.,CASSEALGNQPQHF,TGTGCCAGCAGTGAAGCGCTTGGGAATCAGCCCCAGCATTTT
.,TRBV5-1,TRBJ1-5,.,CASSLDSNSNQPQHF,TGCGCCAGCAGCTTGGACAGTAATAGCAATCAGCCCCAGCATTTT
.,TRBV6-5,TRBJ1-4,.,CASSRGLNEKLFF,TGTGCCAGCAGCCGGGGGCTTAATGAAAAACTGTTTTTT
.,TRBV28,TRBJ1-2,TRBD1,CASSYTGTGVGGYTF,TGTGCCAGCAGCTACACCGGGACAGGGGTGGGTGGCTACACCTTC
.,TRBV10-3,TRBJ2-1,TRBD2,CAISESGKRDTNEQFF,TGTGCCATCAGTGAGTCGGGAAAGCGGGATACAAATGAGCAGTTCTTC
.,TRBV5-1,TRBJ1-2,.,CASSLGYGDTRARSDGYTF,TGCGCCAGCAGCTTGGGATACGGGGACACAAGGGCTAGAAGCGATGGCTACACCTTC
.,TRBV29-1,TRBJ2-2,TRBD1,CSASGTGGTGELFF,TGCAGCGCGTCCGGGACAGGGGGCACCGGGGAGCTGTTTTTT
.,TRBV9,TRBJ2-2,TRBD2,CASSVGTSGGYTGELFF,TGTGCCAGCAGCGTAGGGACTAGCGGGGGGTACACCGGGGAGCTGTTTTTT
.,TRBV7-2,TRBJ1-1,.,CASSLGAVFEAFF,TGTGCCAGCAGCTTAGGTGCGGTTTTTGAAGCTTTCTTT
.,TRBV27,TRBJ1-2,.,CATAWGDDSTGYTF,TGTGCCACCGCGTGGGGGGACGACTCTACTGGCTACACCTTC
.,TRBV19,TRBJ2-1,TRBD2,CASSILAGTSAEQFF,TGTGCCAGTAGTATCCTAGCGGGGACCAGCGCTGAGCAGTTCTTC
.,TRBV28,TRBJ2-3,.,CASSSISDTQYF,TGTGCCAGCAGTTCCATCAGCGATACGCAGTATTTT
.,TRBV7-9,TRBJ1-4,.,CASSPGGGEKLFF,TGTGCCAGCAGCCCTGGGGGGGGTGAAAAACTGTTTTTT
.,TRBV15,TRBJ1-2,.,CATSRGATGPQGGYTF,TGTGCCACCAGCAGAGGTGCGACAGGTCCGCAGGGCGGCTACACCTTC
once,TRBV25-1,TRBJ1-1,.,CASMARADTEAFF,TGTGCCAGCATGGCTAGGGCGGACACTGAAGCTTTCTTT
.,TRBV7-2,TRBJ2-6,.,CASSWGWTSRSGANVLTF,TGTGCCAGCAGCTGGGGGTGGACATCCCGCTCTGGGGCCAACGTCCTGACTTTC
.,TRBV7-2,TRBJ1-1,.,CASSLRRNTEAFF,TGTGCCAGCAGCCTTAGAAGGAACACTGAAGCTTTCTTT
.,TRBV25-1,TRBJ2-1,.,CASSGLGGTSYNEQFF,TGTGCCAGCAGTGGATTAGGAGGGACATCCTACAATGAGCAGTTCTTC
.,TRBV6-5,TRBJ1-4,.,CASNAPSTDEKLFF,TGTGCCAGCAACGCCCCCTCCACGGATGAAAAACTGTTTTTT
.,TRBV11-2,TRBJ1-6,.,CASSLVVNSPLHF,TGTGCCAGCAGCTTAGTCGTTAATTCACCCCTCCACTTT
.,TRBV2,TRBJ2-1,TRBD2,CASQTETSINEQFF,TGTGCCAGCCAGACCGAGACTAGCATCAATGAGCAGTTCTTC
.,TRBV25-1,TRBJ2-7,.,CASSESGFLSYEQYF,TGTGCCAGCAGTGAATCTGGCTTCCTCTCCTACGAGCAGTACTTC
.,TRBV6-1,TRBJ2-7,.,CASTQDSYSYEQYF,TGTGCCAGCACCCAGGACAGCTACTCCTACGAGCAGTACTTC
.,TRBV18,TRBJ1-2,.,CASSETLPDGYTF,TGTGCCAGCTCCGAGACACTTCCTGATGGCTACACCTTC
.,TRBV30,TRBJ1-6,.,CAWVPGPHNSPLHF,TGTGCCTGGGTTCCGGGACCTCATAATTCACCCCTCCACTTT
few,TRBV4-2,TRBJ1-2,.,CASSPTVGGLRDGYTF,TGTGCCAGCAGCCCGACTGTGGGGGGCTTACGGGATGGCTACACCTTC
.,TRBV6-5,TRBJ1-1,TRBD1,CASRYRDSYTEAFF,TGTGCCAGCAGATACCGGGACAGCTACACTGAAGCTTTCTTT